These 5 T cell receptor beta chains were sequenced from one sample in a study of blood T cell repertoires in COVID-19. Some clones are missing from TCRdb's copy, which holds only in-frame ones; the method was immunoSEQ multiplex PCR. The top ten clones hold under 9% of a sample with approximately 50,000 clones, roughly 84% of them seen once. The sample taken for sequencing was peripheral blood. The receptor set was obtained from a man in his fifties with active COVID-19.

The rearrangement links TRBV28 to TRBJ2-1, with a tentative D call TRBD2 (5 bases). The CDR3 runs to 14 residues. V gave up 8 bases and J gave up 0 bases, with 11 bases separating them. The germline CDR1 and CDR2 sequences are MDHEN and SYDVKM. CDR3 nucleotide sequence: TGTGCCAGCGGTGGCGGAGGCTCCTACAATGAGCAGTTCTTC. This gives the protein CASGGGGSYNEQFF.

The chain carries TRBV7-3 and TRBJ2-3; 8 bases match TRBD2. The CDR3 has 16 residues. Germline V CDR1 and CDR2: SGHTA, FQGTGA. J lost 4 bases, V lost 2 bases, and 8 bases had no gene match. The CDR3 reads CASSLGTSRDADTQYF. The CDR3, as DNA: TGTGCCAGCAGCTTAGGGACTAGTCGGGACGCAGATACGCAGTATTTT.

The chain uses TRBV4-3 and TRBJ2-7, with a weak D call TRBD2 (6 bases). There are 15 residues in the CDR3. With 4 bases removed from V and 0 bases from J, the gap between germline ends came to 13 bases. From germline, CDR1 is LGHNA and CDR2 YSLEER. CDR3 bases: TGCGCCAGCAGCCTACATAGCGGAGACTCCTACGAGCAGTACTTC. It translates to CASSLHSGDSYEQYF.

CDR3 bases: TGTGCCACCAGTGATCCAGGACTAGCCGAAGGAGATGAGCAGTTCTTC. It codes for CATSDPGLAEGDEQFF. This chain connects TRBV24-1 to TRBJ2-1, with 8 nucleotides matching TRBD2. The trim removed 3 bases at V and 8 bases at J, leaving 11 bases unmatched. This CDR3 has 16 residues. Germline V CDR1 and CDR2: KGHDR, SFDVKD.

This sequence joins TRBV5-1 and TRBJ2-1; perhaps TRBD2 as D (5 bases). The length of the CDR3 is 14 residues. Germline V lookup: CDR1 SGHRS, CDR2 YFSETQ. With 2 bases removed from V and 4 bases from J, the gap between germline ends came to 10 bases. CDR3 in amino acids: CASSFGLTYNEQFF. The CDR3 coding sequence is TGCGCCAGCAGCTTCGGACTCACATACAATGAGCAGTTCTTC.